This T cell receptor beta chain is drawn from a study of CD8 T cells in ankylosing spondylitis. Losses at the gene ends were 3 bases for V and 4 bases for J; bases not matched to a gene: 12. This CDR3 region has 19 residues. Germline V gives CDR1 SGHAT, CDR2 FQNNGV. With respect to this clonotype: Antigen unknown.

TCRdb re-derived calls from the 5' RACE reads in MiXCR, one entry per CDR3 protein. Of about 750,000 distinct CDR3 sequences listed, around 20% are singletons. The study's findings and limits: Previous work reported some of these motif variants in the synovial fluid and blood of reactive arthritis. Disease-associated clones were CD8+ and fairly uncommon in peripheral blood. Reportedly, significant enrichment of disease-linked clones occurred in matched ankylosing spondylitis synovial fluid. Apparently characteristic of ankylosing spondylitis blood was a TCR beta motif (fewer than ten highly homologous variants).

This clonotype was obtained from a male donor with ankylosing spondylitis. The genes are TRBV11-2 and TRBJ2-3; 14 nucleotides match TRBD2. The material sequenced was blood, either unsorted or a sorted T cell fraction (not recorded which). The CDR3 region has the DNA TGTGCCAGCAGCTTCGAGAGACTAGCGGGAGGGCCTGGGTCAGATACGCAGTATTTT. As protein: CASSFERLAGGPGSDTQYF.